These 5 T cell receptor beta chains originate from one sample sequenced in a study of T cell changes during pregnancy in multiple sclerosis. Here immunoSEQ multiplex PCR was the method, and the copy in TCRdb shows in-frame clones only, minus some. Of approximately 27,000 clones listed, just over 90% are singletons. The source material was CD4+ T cells from peripheral blood mononuclear cells, sampled in the first trimester of pregnancy. These receptor sequences come from a female donor with multiple sclerosis, enrolled in a pregnancy study.

The rearrangement links TRBV19 to TRBJ1-5; 7 nucleotides line up with TRBD1. The germline gives CDR1 LNHDA, CDR2 SQIVND (reference sequence). CDR3 size: 14 residues. V shed 7 bases and J 4 bases; nucleotides not matched to a gene: 7. The CDR3 DNA reads as TGTGCCAGTAAGACAGGGTTGGGAAATCAGCCCCAGCATTTT. It codes for CASKTGLGNQPQHF.

The chain recombines TRBV11-3 with TRBJ1-1; D is possibly TRBD1 (6 bases). Looked up from germline, CDR1 is SGHNT and CDR2 is YENEEA. Deletions cut 5 bases from V and 7 bases from J, with 14 bases between. The CDR3 extends over 13 amino acids. CDR3 DNA: TGTGCCAGCAGCCCACAGGGAAGGGGTGAAGCTTTCTTT. Protein product: CASSPQGRGEAFF.

This clone was recorded only once. The chain uses TRBV27 and TRBJ1-1; D may be TRBD1 (6 bases). V was clipped by 3 bases and J by 0 bases, with 11 bases between them. This CDR3 spans 15 amino acids. Germline V CDR1 and CDR2: MNHEY, SMNVEV (reference sequence). The chain's CDR3 is CASSFLGQLNTEAFF. DNA for the CDR3: TGTGCCAGCAGTTTCCTTGGACAGCTGAACACTGAAGCTTTCTTT.

The J gene is TRBJ1-6, the V gene TRBV5-1, with TRBD1 matching 9 bases. The V gene's germline CDR1 is SGHRS and CDR2 YFSETQ. The CDR3 extends over 14 amino acids. After removal of 4 bases from V and 8 bases from J, the junction contained 4 bases not matched to a gene. CDR3 sequence (DNA): TGCGCCAGCAGCCCGGGACAGGGCTATTCACCCCTCCACTTT. It encodes CASSPGQGYSPLHF.

The chain uses TRBV6-5 and TRBJ1-1, with a possible D match to TRBD1 (5 bases). Germline V CDR1 and CDR2: MNHEY, SVGAGI. V lost 3 bases and J lost 3, with 11 bases in between. The CDR3 sequence is 14 residues long. The CDR3 DNA is TGTGCCAGCAGTTATCACCAAGGGGACACTGAAGCTTTCTTT. Its translation: CASSYHQGDTEAFF.